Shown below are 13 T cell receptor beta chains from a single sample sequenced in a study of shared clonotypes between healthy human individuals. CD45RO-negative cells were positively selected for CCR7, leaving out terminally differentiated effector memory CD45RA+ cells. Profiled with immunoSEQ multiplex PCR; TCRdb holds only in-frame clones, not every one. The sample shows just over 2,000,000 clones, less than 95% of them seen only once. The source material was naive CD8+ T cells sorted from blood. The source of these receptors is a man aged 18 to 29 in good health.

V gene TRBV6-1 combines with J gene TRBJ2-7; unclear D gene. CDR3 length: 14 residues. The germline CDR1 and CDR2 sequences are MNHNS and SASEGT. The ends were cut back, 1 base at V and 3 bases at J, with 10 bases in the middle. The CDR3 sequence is CASSEGVLGYEQYF. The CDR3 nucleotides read TGTGCCAGCAGTGAAGGGGTTTTAGGCTACGAGCAGTACTTC.

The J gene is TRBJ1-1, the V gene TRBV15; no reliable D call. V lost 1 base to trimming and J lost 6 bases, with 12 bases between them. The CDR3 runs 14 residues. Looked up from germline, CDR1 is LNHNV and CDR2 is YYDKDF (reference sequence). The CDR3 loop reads CATSRVDGIAEAFF. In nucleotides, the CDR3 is TGTGCCACCAGCAGAGTAGATGGAATCGCTGAAGCTTTCTTT.

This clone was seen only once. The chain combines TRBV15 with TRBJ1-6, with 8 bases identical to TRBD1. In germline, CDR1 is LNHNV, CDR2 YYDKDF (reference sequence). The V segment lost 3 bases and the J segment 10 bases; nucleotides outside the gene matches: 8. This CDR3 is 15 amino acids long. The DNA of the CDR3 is TGTGCCACCAGCAGGGTTGGACAGGGTGTCTCACCCCTCCACTTT. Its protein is CATSRVGQGVSPLHF.

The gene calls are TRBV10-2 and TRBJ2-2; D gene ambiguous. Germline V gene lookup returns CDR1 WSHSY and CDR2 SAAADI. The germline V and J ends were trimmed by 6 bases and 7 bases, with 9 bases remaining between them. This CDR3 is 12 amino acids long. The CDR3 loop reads CASSNLGGELFF. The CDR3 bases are TGCGCCAGCAGCAACCTAGGCGGGGAGCTGTTTTTT.

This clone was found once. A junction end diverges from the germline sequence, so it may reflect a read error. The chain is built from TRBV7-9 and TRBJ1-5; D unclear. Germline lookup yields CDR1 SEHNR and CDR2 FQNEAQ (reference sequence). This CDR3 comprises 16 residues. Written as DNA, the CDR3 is TGTGCCAGCAGCTTAGTTGGCGGAAATAGCAGTCAGCCCCAGCATTTT. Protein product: CASSLVGGNSSQPQHF. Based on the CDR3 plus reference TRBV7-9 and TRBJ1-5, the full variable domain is DTGVSQNPRHKITKRGQNVTFRCDPISEHNRLYWYRQTLGQGPEFLTYFQNEAQLEKSRLLSDRFSAERPKGSFSTLEIQRTEQGDSAMYLCASSLVGGNSSQPQHFGDGTRLSIL.

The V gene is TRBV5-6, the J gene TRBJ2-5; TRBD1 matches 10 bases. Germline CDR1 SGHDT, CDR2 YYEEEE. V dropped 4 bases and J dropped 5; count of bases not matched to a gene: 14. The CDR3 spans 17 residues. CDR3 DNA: TGTGCCAGCAGCCACCCCCCGGGACAGGGGTATTGGGAGACCCAGTACTTC. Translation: CASSHPPGQGYWETQYF.

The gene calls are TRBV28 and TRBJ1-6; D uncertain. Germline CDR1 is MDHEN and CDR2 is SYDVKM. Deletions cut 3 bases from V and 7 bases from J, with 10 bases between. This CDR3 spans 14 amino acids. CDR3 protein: CASSFEHSNSPLHF. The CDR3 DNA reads TGTGCCAGCAGTTTTGAACACTCGAATTCACCCCTCCACTTT.

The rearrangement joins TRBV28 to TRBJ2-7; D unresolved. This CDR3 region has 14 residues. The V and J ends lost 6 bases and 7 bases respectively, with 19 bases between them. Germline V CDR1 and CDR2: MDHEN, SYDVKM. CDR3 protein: CASSDPPGLWEQYF. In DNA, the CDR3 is TGTGCCAGCAGCGACCCTCCGGGTTTGTGGGAGCAGTACTTC.

CDR3 coding DNA: TGTGCCAGCAGGAGGACAGGGCCATACTCGAACACCGGGGAGCTGTTTTTT. This encodes CASRRTGPYSNTGELFF. J is TRBJ2-2 and V is TRBV27; 8 bases align to TRBD1. The V gene's germline CDR1 is MNHEY and CDR2 SMNVEV (reference sequence). Germline trimming cut 6 bases from V and 0 bases from J; bases unmatched to any gene: 9. The CDR3 covers 17 residues.

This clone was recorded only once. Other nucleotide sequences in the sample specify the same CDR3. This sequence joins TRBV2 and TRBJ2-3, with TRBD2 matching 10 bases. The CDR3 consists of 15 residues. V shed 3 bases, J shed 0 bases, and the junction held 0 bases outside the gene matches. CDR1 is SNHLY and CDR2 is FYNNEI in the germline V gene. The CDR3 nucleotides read TGTGCCAGCAGTGAGGGACTAGCGAGCACAGATACGCAGTATTTT. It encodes CASSEGLASTDTQYF.

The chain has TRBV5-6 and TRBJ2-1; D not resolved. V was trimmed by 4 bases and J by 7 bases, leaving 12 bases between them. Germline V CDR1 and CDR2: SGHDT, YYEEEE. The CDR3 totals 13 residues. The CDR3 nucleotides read TGTGCCAGCAGCGGAACAACAGTAAATGAGCAGTTCTTC. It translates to CASSGTTVNEQFF.

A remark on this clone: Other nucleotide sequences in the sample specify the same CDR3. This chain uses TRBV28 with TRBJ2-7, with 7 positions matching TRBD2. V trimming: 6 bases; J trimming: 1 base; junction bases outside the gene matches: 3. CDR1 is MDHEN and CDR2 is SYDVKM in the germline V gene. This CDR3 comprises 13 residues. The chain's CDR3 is CASSWGGSYEQYF. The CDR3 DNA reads TGTGCCAGCAGCTGGGGGGGGTCCTACGAGCAGTACTTC.

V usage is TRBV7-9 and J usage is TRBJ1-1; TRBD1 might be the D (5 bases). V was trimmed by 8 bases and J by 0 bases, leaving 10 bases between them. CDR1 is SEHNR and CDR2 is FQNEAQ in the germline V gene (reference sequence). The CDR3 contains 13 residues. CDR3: CASLGTMNTEAFF. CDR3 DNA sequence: TGTGCCAGCCTCGGGACCATGAACACTGAAGCTTTCTTT.